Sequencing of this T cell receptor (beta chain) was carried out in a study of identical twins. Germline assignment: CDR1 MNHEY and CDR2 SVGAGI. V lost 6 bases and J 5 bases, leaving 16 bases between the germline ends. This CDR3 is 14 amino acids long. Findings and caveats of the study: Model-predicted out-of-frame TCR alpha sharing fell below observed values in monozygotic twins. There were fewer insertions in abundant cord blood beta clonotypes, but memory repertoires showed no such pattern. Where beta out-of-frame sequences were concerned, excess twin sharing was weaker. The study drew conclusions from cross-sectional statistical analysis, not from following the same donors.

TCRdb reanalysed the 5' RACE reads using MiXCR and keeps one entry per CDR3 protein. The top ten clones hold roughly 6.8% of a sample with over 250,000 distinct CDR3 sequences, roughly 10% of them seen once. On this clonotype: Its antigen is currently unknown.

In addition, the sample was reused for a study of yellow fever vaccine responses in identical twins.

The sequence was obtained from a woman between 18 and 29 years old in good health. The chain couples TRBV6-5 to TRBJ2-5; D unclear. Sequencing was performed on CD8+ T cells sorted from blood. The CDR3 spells CASSHDTLGETQYF. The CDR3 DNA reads TGTGCCAGCAGCCATGATACTTTGGGGGAGACCCAGTACTTC.